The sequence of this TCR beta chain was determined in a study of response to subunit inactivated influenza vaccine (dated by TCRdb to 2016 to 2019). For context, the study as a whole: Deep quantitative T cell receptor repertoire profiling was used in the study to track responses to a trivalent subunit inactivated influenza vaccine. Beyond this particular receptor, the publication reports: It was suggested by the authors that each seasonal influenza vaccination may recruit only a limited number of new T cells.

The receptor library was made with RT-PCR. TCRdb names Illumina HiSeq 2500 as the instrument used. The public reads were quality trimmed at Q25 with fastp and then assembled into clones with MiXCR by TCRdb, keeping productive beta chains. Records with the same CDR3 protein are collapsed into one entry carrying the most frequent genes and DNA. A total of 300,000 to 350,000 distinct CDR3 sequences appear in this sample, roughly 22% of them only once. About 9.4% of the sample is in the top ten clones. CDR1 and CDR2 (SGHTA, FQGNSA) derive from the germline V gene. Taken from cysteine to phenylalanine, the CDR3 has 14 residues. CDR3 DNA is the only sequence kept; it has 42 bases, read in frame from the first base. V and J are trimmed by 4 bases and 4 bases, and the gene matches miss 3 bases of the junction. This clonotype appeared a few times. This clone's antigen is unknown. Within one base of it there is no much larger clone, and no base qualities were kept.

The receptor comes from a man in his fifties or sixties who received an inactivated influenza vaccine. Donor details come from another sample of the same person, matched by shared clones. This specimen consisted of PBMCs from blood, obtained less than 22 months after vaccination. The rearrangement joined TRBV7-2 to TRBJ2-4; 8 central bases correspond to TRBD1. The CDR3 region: CASSSTGGKNIQYF. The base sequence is TGTGCCAGCAGCTCCACAGGGGGGAAAAACATTCAGTACTTC.